This T cell receptor beta chain was documented in a study of cytomegalovirus exposure and HLA in healthy donors. Study at large: Around 200 million T cells yielded more than 95 million unique TCR beta sequences, as an earlier analysis found. Some 85 million unique TCRs, all from HLA-typed donors, were included in an early release of the data. Points from the study as a whole: Being indistinguishable, some V segments were excluded, TRBV6-2 and TRBV6-3 among them.

The CDR3 runs to 19 residues. The germline CDR1 and CDR2 sequences are SGHTA and FQGNSA. The trim removed 1 base at V and 11 bases at J, leaving 22 bases unmatched. Vbeta (60) and Jbeta (13) primers were used in the PCR. The repertoire was sequenced with immunoSEQ multiplex PCR; TCRdb's copy has only in-frame clones and lacks some. Of some 160,000 clones in the sample, more than 75% are singletons; the top ten hold 1.4%. Regarding this clone: The target antigen is unknown.

The TCR was taken from a male donor in good health and CMV-seronegative. The source material was PBMCs. V and J are TRBV7-2 and TRBJ2-5; 10 bases fit TRBD2. The CDR3 DNA follows: TGTGCCAGCAGCTTAGGAGTCGGGCGGGGCGGGCTAGCGGGGGTCCTTCAGTACTTC. This codes for CASSLGVGRGGLAGVLQYF.